The 7 T cell receptor beta chains below were found in one sample sequenced in a study of persistence of HIV-infected CD4 T cells. These TCRs are of unknown antigen specificity. Cells were stimulated with overlapping HIV-1 Gag 15-mer peptides. Sorting selected CD4+ T cells upregulating both CD40 ligand and CD69. Sequencing used immunoSEQ version 4 in survey mode. Assay: immunoSEQ multiplex PCR; the TCRdb copy retains only in-frame clones and omits some. The table records some 13,000 clones, about 70% of them present only once. The sequences come from CD4+ T cells sorted from PBMCs after roughly 20-hour stimulation, collected from a patient who received antiretroviral therapy. These receptors all come from an adult man with HIV who was CMV-seropositive.

This clone came up a few times. The genes are TRBV24-1 and TRBJ2-1; 7 positions match TRBD2. Germline values: CDR1 KGHDR, CDR2 SFDVKD. The CDR3 totals 15 residues. V lost 9 bases and J lost 7; bases outside the gene matches: 14. The DNA for the CDR3 is TGTGCCACCTCGTATGGGGAGGGTTCGGTAAATGAGCAGTTCTTC. Its translation: CATSYGEGSVNEQFF.

The chain is built from TRBV5-1 and TRBJ1-1; D is ambiguous. Germline CDR1 SGHRS, CDR2 YFSETQ. Trimming shortened V by 1 base and J by 2 bases, and 6 bases separated the two germline ends. The CDR3 has 13 amino acids. Written as DNA, the CDR3 is TGCGCCAGCAGCTTGCGGAGTAACACTGAAGCTTTCTTT. It is translated as CASSLRSNTEAFF.

This clone was observed a few times. The chain links TRBV18 to TRBJ2-3, with D perhaps TRBD2 (5 bases). Germline CDR1 is KGHSH and CDR2 is LQKENI. The ends were cut back, 3 bases at V and 4 bases at J, with 14 bases in the middle. The CDR3 loop spans 15 amino acids. CDR3 residues: CASSPYVGEADTQYF. The CDR3 bases are TGTGCCAGCTCACCTTATGTGGGAGAAGCAGATACGCAGTATTTT.

The V call is TRBV25-1, the J call TRBJ2-3; 9 bases agree with TRBD2. Germline V lookup: CDR1 MGHDK, CDR2 SYGVNS. The CDR3 length is 16 residues. V lost 5 bases and J lost 8; bases outside the gene matches: 14. As DNA, the CDR3 is TGTGCCAGCAGTCCGAATACGGCTAGCGGGGCGGGTACGCAGTATTTT. Amino acid sequence: CASSPNTASGAGTQYF.

The rearrangement joins TRBV30 to TRBJ1-2; D is undetermined. V lost 3 bases, J lost 8 bases, and 10 bases lay in between. CDR1 and CDR2 (germline): GTSNPN, SVGIG (reference sequence). The CDR3 loop spans 11 amino acids. The CDR3 loop reads CAWRPRRGYTF. As DNA, the CDR3 is TGTGCCTGGAGGCCACGTCGCGGCTACACCTTC.

The chain links TRBV15 to TRBJ1-2; 8 bases match TRBD1. V dropped 5 bases and J dropped 0; count of bases not matched to a gene: 8. The CDR3 sequence is 16 residues long. Germline CDR1 and CDR2: LNHNV and YYDKDF (reference sequence). DNA of the CDR3: TGTGCCACCAGCGGCGACAGGGGACTTGCTAACTATGGCTACACCTTC. Its protein product is CATSGDRGLANYGYTF.

This clone counts as medium-sized. The gene calls are TRBV5-1 and TRBJ2-7, with a possible D match to TRBD1 (5 bases). CDR3 size: 17 residues. The germline V and J ends were trimmed by 3 bases and 0 bases, with 19 bases remaining between them. The germline V gene has CDR1 SGHRS and CDR2 YFSETQ. The CDR3 bases are TGCGCCAGCAGCTCACCTCGGCAGGGCCCTTTCTCCTACGAGCAGTACTTC. Translation gives CASSSPRQGPFSYEQYF. The full variable domain, in which reference TRBV5-1 and TRBJ2-7 provide the parts outside the CDR3, is KAGVTQTPRYLIKTRGQQVTLSCSPISGHRSVSWYQQTPGQGLQFLFEYFSETQRNKGNFPGRFSGRQFSNSRSEMNVSTLELGDSALYLCASSSPRQGPFSYEQYFGPGTRLTVT.